Here is one TCR beta chain with its context. These data belong to a study of T cell changes during pregnancy in multiple sclerosis. Clones were sequenced by immunoSEQ multiplex PCR, and TCRdb holds only the in-frame ones, with some missing. The top ten hold about 0.8% of the sample, which has about 89,000 clones, roughly 93% seen once. CDR3 length: 13 residues. CDR1 SGHTA and CDR2 FQGNSA come from the germline V gene. V was pared by 5 bases and J by 0 bases, with 7 bases between. The source material was peripheral blood, sampled in the third trimester of pregnancy. The chain has TRBV7-2 and TRBJ2-5; D remains ambiguous. The source is a female donor with multiple sclerosis, enrolled in a pregnancy study. The DNA of the CDR3 is TGTGCCAGCAGCCAGTCGAACCAAGAGACCCAGTACTTC. Amino acid sequence: CASSQSNQETQYF.